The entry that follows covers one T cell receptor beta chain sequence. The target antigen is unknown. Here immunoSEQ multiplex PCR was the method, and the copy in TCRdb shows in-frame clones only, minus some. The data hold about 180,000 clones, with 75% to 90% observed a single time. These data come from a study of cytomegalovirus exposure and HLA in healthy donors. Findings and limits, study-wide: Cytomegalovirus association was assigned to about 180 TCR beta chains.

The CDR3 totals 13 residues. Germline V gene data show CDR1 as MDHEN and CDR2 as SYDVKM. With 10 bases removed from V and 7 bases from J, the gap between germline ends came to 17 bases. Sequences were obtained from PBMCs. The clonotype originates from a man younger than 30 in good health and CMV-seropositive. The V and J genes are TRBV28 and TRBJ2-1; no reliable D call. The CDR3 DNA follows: TGTGCCATCACCGCCTCTTATCAGAATGAGCAGTTCTTC. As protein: CAITASYQNEQFF. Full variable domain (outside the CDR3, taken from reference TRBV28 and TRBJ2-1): DVKVTQSSRYLVKRTGEKVFLECVQDMDHENMFWYRQDPGLGLRLIYFSYDVKMKEKGDIPEGYSVSREKKERFSLILESASTNQTSMYLCAITASYQNEQFFGPGTRLTVL.